Listed below are T cell receptor beta chains from one sample, sequenced in a study of PD-1 blockade in classical Hodgkin lymphoma. Only in-frame clones appear in the TCRdb table, and some are missing; sequencing was by immunoSEQ multiplex PCR. The sample yields 15,000 to 20,000 clones, about 75% seen once. The input for sequencing was CD4+ T cells from blood, taken before the fourth cycle of nivolumab. Receptor source: a human donor with classical Hodgkin lymphoma. CDR3s leave out the opening cysteine and the closing phenylalanine or tryptophan. A D gene is named only where the DNA matches it firmly.

d_call: .; v_call: TRBV10-1; j_call: TRBJ2-2; cdr3_aa: ASSESYAGGTGELF
d_call: .; v_call: TRBV20-1; j_call: TRBJ2-7; cdr3_aa: SAVLSYEQY
d_call: .; v_call: TRBV2; j_call: TRBJ2-2; cdr3_aa: ASSEAGGNTGELF
d_call: .; v_call: TRBV5-4; j_call: TRBJ1-2; cdr3_aa: ASSPRTATNYGYT
d_call: .; v_call: TRBV19; j_call: TRBJ2-5; cdr3_aa: ASSILGAEKETQY
d_call: .; v_call: TRBV4-1; j_call: TRBJ2-3; cdr3_aa: ASSQESGQGSQAPYPSQY
d_call: .; v_call: TRBV18; j_call: TRBJ2-7; cdr3_aa: ASSPTRDKGLLHSYEQY
d_call: .; v_call: TRBV28; j_call: TRBJ1-6; cdr3_aa: ASSSTGYESPLH
d_call: TRBD2; v_call: TRBV4-1; j_call: TRBJ2-2; cdr3_aa: ASSREAGGGSANTGELF
d_call: .; v_call: TRBV11-2; j_call: TRBJ2-7; cdr3_aa: ASSFPPKTYEQY
d_call: .; v_call: TRBV28; j_call: TRBJ1-5; cdr3_aa: ASSLPGGTNQPQH
d_call: .; v_call: TRBV7-9; j_call: TRBJ1-6; cdr3_aa: ASSLESGLNSPLH
d_call: .; v_call: TRBV11-2; j_call: TRBJ2-4; cdr3_aa: ASSLVLAKNIQY
d_call: TRBD2; v_call: TRBV7-2; j_call: TRBJ2-7; cdr3_aa: ASKLAGGPYEQY
d_call: .; v_call: TRBV7-6; j_call: TRBJ2-7; cdr3_aa: ASTPPAGNEQY
d_call: .; v_call: TRBV19; j_call: TRBJ2-3; cdr3_aa: ASSIRGSTDTQY
d_call: .; v_call: TRBV29-1; j_call: TRBJ1-2; cdr3_aa: SAPLGSGYT
d_call: .; v_call: TRBV5-5; j_call: TRBJ2-1; cdr3_aa: ASSLREVLINEQF
d_call: TRBD1; v_call: TRBV7-8; j_call: TRBJ2-1; cdr3_aa: ASSPHRGEQF
d_call: .; v_call: TRBV15; j_call: TRBJ1-1; cdr3_aa: ATSYGLTEAF
d_call: .; v_call: TRBV4-1; j_call: TRBJ2-3; cdr3_aa: ASSHPFTDTQY
d_call: .; v_call: TRBV4-1; j_call: TRBJ2-3; cdr3_aa: ASSQTQVLGTDTQY
d_call: .; v_call: TRBV25-1; j_call: TRBJ2-1; cdr3_aa: ASSDPRYEQF
d_call: .; v_call: TRBV2; j_call: TRBJ2-1; cdr3_aa: AYLGGGRSYNEQF
d_call: .; v_call: TRBV5-1; j_call: TRBJ2-7; cdr3_aa: ASSLEVSYEQY
d_call: .; v_call: TRBV5-8; j_call: TRBJ2-3; cdr3_aa: ASSPKLDTQY
d_call: .; v_call: TRBV19; j_call: TRBJ1-2; cdr3_aa: ASSTPQGTVPIGYT
d_call: .; v_call: TRBV6-5; j_call: TRBJ2-5; cdr3_aa: ASSYNFQETQY
d_call: .; v_call: TRBV11-2; j_call: TRBJ2-7; cdr3_aa: ASSLLGGATYEQY
d_call: .; v_call: TRBV5-1; j_call: TRBJ1-4; cdr3_aa: ASSYQGATNEKLF
d_call: .; v_call: TRBV14; j_call: TRBJ1-5; cdr3_aa: ASSPDSARPANGQPQH
d_call: .; v_call: TRBV7-8; j_call: TRBJ1-5; cdr3_aa: ASSFLSGVGQPQH
d_call: .; v_call: TRBV9; j_call: TRBJ2-7; cdr3_aa: ASSVAAVSSYEQY
d_call: TRBD2; v_call: TRBV19; j_call: TRBJ2-5; cdr3_aa: ASSSSGTSGIRN
d_call: .; v_call: TRBV14; j_call: TRBJ1-1; cdr3_aa: ASSSTTGLLGAF
d_call: TRBD1; v_call: TRBV13; j_call: TRBJ1-4; cdr3_aa: ASSTRTGWGEKLF
d_call: .; v_call: TRBV7-9; j_call: TRBJ2-3; cdr3_aa: ASSLAGPDTQY
d_call: .; v_call: TRBV28; j_call: TRBJ2-3; cdr3_aa: ASSFTSRDTQY
d_call: TRBD1; v_call: TRBV7-9; j_call: TRBJ1-1; cdr3_aa: ASSAGQIAF
d_call: TRBD1; v_call: TRBV27; j_call: TRBJ1-6; cdr3_aa: ASSLLGPDRGYNSPLH
d_call: TRBD1; v_call: TRBV19; j_call: TRBJ2-1; cdr3_aa: ASSIGGQGIYNEQF
d_call: TRBD1; v_call: TRBV30; j_call: TRBJ2-4; cdr3_aa: AWSNQDRMLRTTKNIQY
d_call: .; v_call: TRBV5-6; j_call: TRBJ2-5; cdr3_aa: ASSLYLSTTDESQETQY
d_call: .; v_call: TRBV5-1; j_call: TRBJ2-2; cdr3_aa: ASSPVGTGELF
d_call: .; v_call: TRBV4-1; j_call: TRBJ2-1; cdr3_aa: ASSQDVGYSYNEQF
d_call: .; v_call: TRBV7-9; j_call: TRBJ2-1; cdr3_aa: ASSLRGPNEQF
d_call: .; v_call: TRBV7-2; j_call: TRBJ2-3; cdr3_aa: ASSLQGGRGDTQY